The rows below give T cell receptor beta chains drawn from one sample of a study of identical twins. TCRdb re-derived calls from the 5' RACE reads in MiXCR, one entry per CDR3 protein. Of about 330,000 distinct CDR3 sequences listed, roughly an eighth were seen once; the top ten hold 7.2%. The data were also submitted as part of a second study, on yellow fever vaccine responses in identical twins.

The specimen was CD8+ T cells sorted from blood. The receptors were gathered from a woman under 30 in good health. The CDR3 runs from the conserved cysteine through the conserved F or W. D genes are given only for firm matches. Size is omitted from some rows. Given values are once, few, many or a class for expanded clones.

TRBJ2-1	many	TRBV15	NA	TGTGCCACCAGCAGGGAGGGACGGGGCTCCTACAATGAGCAGTTCTTC	CATSREGRGSYNEQFF
TRBJ2-7	few	TRBV4-1	NA	TGCGCCAGCAGCCAAGTAAGGGGCCTAGGGAGTTACGAGCAGTACTTC	CASSQVRGLGSYEQYF
TRBJ2-1	few	TRBV2	TRBD1	TGTGCCAGCAGTGCGACAGGGGGCTTCAATGAGCAGTTCTTC	CASSATGGFNEQFF
TRBJ1-2	NA	TRBV29-1	TRBD1	TGCAGCGTTGAGACAGGGGGGTTAAACTATGGCTACACCTTC	CSVETGGLNYGYTF
TRBJ2-2	NA	TRBV7-9	TRBD2	TGTGCCAGCAGCTCCGTAGCGGGAGTGGCCGGGGAGCTGTTTTTT	CASSSVAGVAGELFF
TRBJ2-2	few	TRBV12-3/TRBV12-4	NA	TGTGCCAGCACTTTGGGACCGTACACCGGGGAGCTGTTTTTT	CASTLGPYTGELFF
TRBJ2-3	NA	TRBV4-1	TRBD1	TGCGCCAGCAGCCAAGGGGACAGGGGTCTCACAGATACGCAGTATTTT	CASSQGDRGLTDTQYF
TRBJ2-7	few	TRBV28	NA	TGTGCCACCAAGGGGGGACAATTTTACGAGCAGTACTTC	CATKGGQFYEQYF
TRBJ2-1	few	TRBV4-2	NA	TGTGCCAGCAGCCACTTCTGGCAGACGGGGGACAATGAGCAGTTCTTC	CASSHFWQTGDNEQFF
TRBJ2-3	NA	TRBV28	NA	TGTGCCAGCAGCAGCCGATACACAGATACGCAGTATTTT	CASSSRYTDTQYF
TRBJ1-2	NA	TRBV11-2	TRBD1	TGTGCCAGCAGCACCCGGGACAGGGTGGACTATGGCTACACCTTC	CASSTRDRVDYGYTF
TRBJ2-1	few	TRBV4-1	TRBD1	TGCGCCAGCAGCTGGGACAGGGGGCGCTCCTACAATGAGCAGTTCTTC	CASSWDRGRSYNEQFF
TRBJ2-7	NA	TRBV28	NA	TGTGCCAGCACCGTGGGGCGGGAAGCGTACGAGCAGTACTTC	CASTVGREAYEQYF
TRBJ2-2	NA	TRBV27	TRBD2	TGTGCCAGCAGTTACCTTAGCGGGGGGGCCGGGACCGGGGAGCTGTTTTTT	CASSYLSGGAGTGELFF
TRBJ2-7	NA	TRBV7-9	NA	TGTGCCAGCAGCTATACAGTGGAGGGCTACGAGCAGTACTTC	CASSYTVEGYEQYF
TRBJ1-1	NA	TRBV20-1	NA	TGCAGTGCTAGAGTCCGGGCTGACACTGAAGCTTTCTTT	CSARVRADTEAFF
TRBJ2-5	few	TRBV28	TRBD1	TGTGCCAGCATACCGGGACAGACTACCCAAGAGACCCAGTACTTC	CASIPGQTTQETQYF
TRBJ2-5	many	TRBV7-9	NA	TGTGCCAGCAGCCCGGCTGGGGCCGAGACCCAGTACTTC	CASSPAGAETQYF
TRBJ2-2	many	TRBV29-1	NA	TGCAGCGTTGCGGCAGAATACACCGGGGAGCTGTTTTTT	CSVAAEYTGELFF
TRBJ2-3	NA	TRBV15	TRBD2	TGTGCCACCGACCAAGGGAGGGCCGGTATCCATACGCAGTATTTT	CATDQGRAGIHTQYF
TRBJ2-6	NA	TRBV28	NA	TGTGCCACCGCGAACTCAGGGGATTTGTTCTGGGCCAACGTCCTGACTTTC	CATANSGDLFWANVLTF
TRBJ2-1	few	TRBV24-1	TRBD2	TGTGCCACCAGTGATTTGCACCTAGCGGGGGGCAATGAGCAGTTCTTC	CATSDLHLAGGNEQFF
TRBJ2-7	few	TRBV7-9	NA	TGTGCCAGCAGCTCGCCGGCTGGCGGGAACCCCTACGAGCAGTACTTC	CASSSPAGGNPYEQYF
TRBJ2-5	few	TRBV13	NA	TGTGCCAGCAGTACTAACCTACAAGAGACCCAGTACTTC	CASSTNLQETQYF
TRBJ2-2	NA	TRBV15	NA	TGTGCCACCAGCAGAGAAGATGGGGAGCTGTTTTTT	CATSREDGELFF
TRBJ2-5	few	TRBV6-4	TRBD2	TGTGCCAGCAGTGACCCCATGACTAGCGGGGGTTCCCAAGAGACCCAGTACTTC	CASSDPMTSGGSQETQYF
TRBJ2-7	many	TRBV19	TRBD2	TGTGCCAGTAGTGGACCCCTAGCGGGAGGATCCTACGAGCAGTACTTC	CASSGPLAGGSYEQYF
TRBJ1-1	few	TRBV28	TRBD1	TGTGCCAGCAGTTTAGTCGGGACAGGCACGAACACTGAAGCTTTCTTT	CASSLVGTGTNTEAFF
TRBJ2-2	NA	TRBV5-6	TRBD1	TGTGCCAGCAGCACGAGTAGGGGACAGGGGGCATCGAACACCGGGGAGCTGTTTTTT	CASSTSRGQGASNTGELFF
TRBJ2-7	few	TRBV7-9	NA	TGTGCCAGCAGTCCTCCGGTCTACGAGCAGTACTTC	CASSPPVYEQYF
TRBJ2-1	many	TRBV6-5	NA	TGTGCCAGCAGTTACTCTCGCGCAGGGGGGTACAATGAGCAGTTCTTC	CASSYSRAGGYNEQFF
TRBJ2-3	NA	TRBV4-2	TRBD2	TGTGCCAGCAGCCAAGCTCTAGCGGGGGGGCGGGCAGATACGCAGTATTTT	CASSQALAGGRADTQYF
TRBJ1-1	few	TRBV20-1	NA	TGCAGTGCTAGAGAGAACACTGAAGCTTTCTTT	CSARENTEAFF
TRBJ1-1	many	TRBV12-3/TRBV12-4	TRBD1	TGTGCCAGCAGTACAGGGGGTACTGAAGCTTTCTTT	CASSTGGTEAFF
TRBJ2-1	NA	TRBV4-1	NA	TGCGCCAGCAGCCAAGATGTGAGCTCCTACAATGAGCAGTTCTTC	CASSQDVSSYNEQFF
TRBJ1-4	NA	TRBV19	NA	TGTGCCAGTAGTACCAATGAAAAACTGTTTTTT	CASSTNEKLFF
TRBJ2-7	NA	TRBV5-8	NA	TGTGCCAGCAGCCCTTTGGCAGGAATCTCCTACGAGCAGTACTTC	CASSPLAGISYEQYF
TRBJ2-6	NA	TRBV13	NA	TGTGCCAGCAGCACCCGCGGCTCTGGGGCCAACGTCCTGACTTTC	CASSTRGSGANVLTF
TRBJ2-7	NA	TRBV29-1	NA	TGCAGCGTTGTGGGCACAGGGAACATCTACGAGCAGTACTTC	CSVVGTGNIYEQYF
TRBJ2-1	NA	TRBV3-1	NA	TGTGCCAGCAGCCAAGATTGGAGGGCACACAATGAGCAGTTCTTC	CASSQDWRAHNEQFF
TRBJ1-5	few	TRBV7-2	TRBD1	TGTGCCAGCAGCCCGTGGACAGGGCGACTGGGCTGGCCCCAGCATTTT	CASSPWTGRLGWPQHF
TRBJ2-5	NA	TRBV2	NA	TGTGCCAGCAGTGAAGTTGGTCGGCAAGAGACCCAGTACTTC	CASSEVGRQETQYF
TRBJ2-3	NA	TRBV12-3/TRBV12-4	NA	TGTGCCAGCAGTTTAGTACAGATCCCTAGCACAGATACGCAGTATTTT	CASSLVQIPSTDTQYF
TRBJ1-4	many	TRBV7-3	NA	TGTGCCAGCAGCCTCTTACCCGGACACCCGAATGAAAAACTGTTTTTT	CASSLLPGHPNEKLFF
TRBJ1-6	few	TRBV7-3	NA	TGTGCCAGCAGCTTACTGGGTACCCTTACTTCCTCCTATAATTCACCCCTCCACTTT	CASSLLGTLTSSYNSPLHF